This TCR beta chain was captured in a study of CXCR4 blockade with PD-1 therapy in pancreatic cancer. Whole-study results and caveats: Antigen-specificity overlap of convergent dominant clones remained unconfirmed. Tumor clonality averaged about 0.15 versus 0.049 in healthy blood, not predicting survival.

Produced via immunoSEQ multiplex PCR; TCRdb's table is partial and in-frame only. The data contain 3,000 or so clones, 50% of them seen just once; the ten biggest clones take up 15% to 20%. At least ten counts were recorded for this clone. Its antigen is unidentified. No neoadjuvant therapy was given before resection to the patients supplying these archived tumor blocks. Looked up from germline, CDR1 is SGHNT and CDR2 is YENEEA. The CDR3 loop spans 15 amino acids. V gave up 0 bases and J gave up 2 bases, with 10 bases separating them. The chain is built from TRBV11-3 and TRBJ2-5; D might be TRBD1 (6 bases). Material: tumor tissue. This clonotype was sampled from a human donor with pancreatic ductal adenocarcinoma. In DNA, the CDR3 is TGTGCCAGCAGCTTAGATCCCGGGACACAAGAGACCCAGTACTTC. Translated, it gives CASSLDPGTQETQYF.